A single TCR beta chain is shown here with its context. V dropped 0 bases and J dropped 1 base, with 10 bases sitting between them. Germline V gives CDR1 WSHSY, CDR2 SAAADI. This CDR3 is 15 amino acids long. This record comes from a study of cytomegalovirus exposure and HLA in healthy donors. Study as a whole: The same platform was used for the 120 validation repertoires and the approximately 670 first-cohort repertoires, a later analysis reported.

Produced via immunoSEQ multiplex PCR; TCRdb's table is partial and in-frame only. The sample includes under 200,000 clones, less than 90% of them seen just once. This TCR was recovered from a woman aged 18-29 years in good health and CMV-seronegative. Sequenced: PBMCs. The chain employs TRBV10-2 and TRBJ2-7; no firm D call. The CDR3 sequence is CASSESSRISYEQYF. CDR3 nucleotides: TGCGCCAGCAGTGAGTCGAGCCGAATATCCTACGAGCAGTACTTC.